The clone carrying this T cell receptor beta chain was seen at least ten times. Germline-derived CDR1 and CDR2 are LGHNT and FRNRAP. V lost 6 bases, J lost 2 bases, and 11 bases lay in between. This CDR3 is 14 amino acids long. TCRdb re-analysed the RT-PCR reads in MiXCR, keeping a single row per CDR3 protein. The sample has a few hundred thousand distinct CDR3 sequences; 20% to 25% are singletons. This specimen belongs to a study of response to subunit inactivated influenza vaccine. The rearrangement uses TRBV12-5 and TRBJ1-5, with D unclear. This material consisted of PBMCs from blood, taken around 22 months after vaccination. The receptor comes from a man aged 50-75 years who received an inactivated influenza vaccine. CDR3 sequence (DNA): TGTGCTAGTGGCCCCGGACGACGCAATCAGCCCCAGCATTTT. Protein product: CASGPGRRNQPQHF.